Shown below are 10 T cell receptor beta chains from a single sample sequenced in a study of T cell changes during pregnancy in multiple sclerosis. Some clones are missing from TCRdb's copy, which holds only in-frame ones; the method was immunoSEQ multiplex PCR. The table lists 40,000 to 60,000 clones, roughly 94% of them singletons. Specimen: CD4+ T cells from peripheral blood mononuclear cells, collected in the third trimester of pregnancy. These TCRs come from a female donor with multiple sclerosis, enrolled in a pregnancy study.

The chain uses TRBV30 and TRBJ1-6, with D possibly matching TRBD1 (6 bases). Trimming removed 3 bases at V and 9 bases at J, with 9 bases between. The CDR3 consists of 12 residues. CDR1 GTSNPN and CDR2 SVGIG come from the germline V gene (reference sequence). The CDR3 sequence is CAWSRTASPLHF. The CDR3 DNA reads as TGTGCCTGGAGCCGGACAGCTTCACCCCTCCACTTT.

This clone was counted once. This sequence joins TRBV5-4 and TRBJ1-4; weak D call: TRBD1 (5 bases). CDR1 is SGHNT, CDR2 YYREEE, per germline (reference sequence). The CDR3 loop spans 13 amino acids. The V end lost 4 bases, the J end lost 8 bases, and 12 bases lay between the germline ends. The CDR3, as DNA: TGTGCCAGCAGCCAGGGCCCTGGGGAAAAACTGTTTTTT. Amino acids: CASSQGPGEKLFF.

The chain employs TRBV28 and TRBJ1-2; 7 bases map to TRBD1. V shed 8 bases and J 4 bases; nucleotides not matched to a gene: 16. CDR1 and CDR2 from the germline V gene are MDHEN and SYDVKM. This CDR3 spans 16 amino acids. The CDR3 protein is CASGGQPDIWGYGYTF. The CDR3, as DNA: TGTGCCAGCGGGGGACAGCCGGATATCTGGGGCTATGGCTACACCTTC.

V usage is TRBV5-1 and J usage is TRBJ2-2; 8 nucleotides line up with TRBD1. The V gene's germline CDR1 is SGHRS and CDR2 YFSETQ. The junction had 5 bases not matched to a gene; V was cut back by 4 bases and J by 3 bases. CDR3 length equals 15 residues. The CDR3 DNA is TGCGCCAGCAGCCTACAGGGGGGATACACCGGGGAGCTGTTTTTT. Its protein is CASSLQGGYTGELFF.

The chain has TRBV27 and TRBJ2-7; 9 bases are shared with TRBD1. The CDR3 spans 15 residues. V lost 6 bases, J lost 10 bases, and 16 bases stayed unmatched. CDR1 is MNHEY, CDR2 SMNVEV, per germline (reference sequence). The CDR3: CASRGHLGQGSVQYF. CDR3 sequence (DNA): TGTGCCAGCAGGGGACATTTGGGACAGGGTTCTGTTCAGTACTTC.

The chain combines TRBV4-3 with TRBJ1-2; TRBD1 aligns across 10 bases. Germline V gives CDR1 LGHNA, CDR2 YSLEER. V lost 4 bases to trimming and J lost 8 bases; unmatched junction nucleotides: 4. The CDR3 covers 13 residues. The CDR3 protein is CASSPDRGQGYTF. CDR3 nucleotides: TGCGCCAGCAGCCCCGACAGGGGGCAGGGCTACACCTTC.

This chain connects TRBV19 to TRBJ2-7; 9 bases are shared with TRBD1. J lost 2 bases, V lost 5 bases, and 7 bases had no gene match. This CDR3 is 15 amino acids long. The germline V gene has CDR1 LNHDA and CDR2 SQIVND (reference sequence). This chain's CDR3 is CASSLTGGSPYEQYF. The DNA for the CDR3 is TGTGCCAGTAGTCTGACAGGGGGTTCCCCCTACGAGCAGTACTTC.

CDR3 loop: CASSGGGVYSNQPQHF. Here the CDR3 DNA reads TGTGCCAGCAGTGGTGGGGGGGTTTATAGCAATCAGCCCCAGCATTTT. V usage is TRBV2 and J usage is TRBJ1-5, with D perhaps matching TRBD1 (5 bases). CDR3 length: 16 amino acids. The germline gives CDR1 SNHLY, CDR2 FYNNEI. V was clipped by 4 bases and J by 0 bases, with 13 bases between them.

The chain is built from TRBV23-1 and TRBJ1-6, with D possibly being TRBD1 (6 bases). TRBV23-1 is filed as an ORF, its function uncertain. This CDR3 spans 17 amino acids. The V gene lost 0 bases and the J gene lost 7 bases, with 16 bases spanning the gap. The CDR3 reads CASSQSGTPTRNSPLHF. CDR3 bases: TGCGCCAGCAGTCAATCGGGGACACCTACGAGAAATTCACCCCTCCACTTT.

This chain uses TRBV11-3 with TRBJ1-5; D gene uncertain. Germline CDR1 SGHNT, CDR2 YENEEA. Between the trimmed V and J ends, which lost 1 base and 4 bases, there was a span of 5 bases. The CDR3 covers 13 residues. CDR3 sequence (DNA): TGTGCCAGCAGCTTAGCAGGTAATCAGCCCCAGCATTTT. Amino acid sequence: CASSLAGNQPQHF.